This record concerns one T cell receptor beta chain sequence. The clone's antigen remains unknown. Base quality data are lacking; no much larger clone is found one base away. V is reduced by 6 bases and J by 1 base, leaving a spacing of 12 bases between them. The CDR3 runs 14 residues from the cysteine to the phenylalanine. This entry keeps only the CDR3 DNA: 42 bases, framed from base 1. CDR1 and CDR2 (MNHEY, SVGAGI) derive from the germline V gene. The source of the sample is a study of blood T cell repertoires in COVID-19 (dated by TCRdb to the early 2020s). General notes on the study: Samples covering the acute and convalescent phases of COVID-19 were provided by collaborators in the United States, Italy and Spain. The sample metadata nearly always contained a de-identified subject ID, COVID-19 status, age in years and sex. The repertoires were released in a freely available public database meant as a resource for research on the immune response to SARS-CoV-2. Samples were obtained from the ongoing ImmuneRACE study (first 160 participants) and from over 1,000 subjects provided by 6 global collaborators. The prospective study material was composed of cDNA or gDNA derived from T cells, B-cell-depleted T cells, or PBMCs. Where available, HLA class I and class II types were obtained from metadata supplied by the sample provider rather than from assay-based typing. Subjects who had been exposed to COVID-19, were actively infected with it, or had recovered from it provided the deeply sampled blood TCRbeta repertoires that made up the dataset.

At one collaborating source in Seattle, patients were enrolled during active infection and were followed longitudinally through the course of disease. Each collaborating institution followed its own protocols to collect whole blood in K2EDTA tubes. For TCRbeta analysis, collaborator samples were shipped as frozen whole blood, as isolated PBMCs, or as DNA extracted from either sample type. Results the study describes overall, beyond this receptor: How much clinical and demographic metadata was included differed by source and by participant, and the metadata was provided uncurated.

TCRbeta CDR3 regions were amplified from genomic DNA using the immunoSEQ Assay, a bias-controlled multiplex PCR. The source study handled its data this way. The number of nucleated cells in each sample was estimated from the amplification of reference gene primers within the assay. Sequence reads were collapsed and filtered to measure the absolute abundance of every unique TCRbeta CDR3 rearrangement. Productive Simpson clonality was computed per sample as the square root of Simpson's diversity index over productive rearrangements. TCRdb provides this immuneACCESS table in a form limited to in-frame rearrangements. Some clones are lacking; in checked studies, under half of them reflect an unresolved V gene, and why the rest are absent is not known. D and trimming come from the DNA, and the V and J calls and clone size come from that table. In all, the sample holds about 300,000 clones, and 85% to 90% of those were seen once. 6.3% of the sample is held by the ten biggest clonotypes.

The receptor's source is a woman aged 50 to 65 with COVID-19, enrolled during active disease. This sequence uses TRBV6-5 and TRBJ1-1; TRBD1 might be the D gene, on 5 matching bases. Specimen: peripheral blood. The CDR3 in this case is CASSPGRGNTEAFF. The base sequence is TGTGCCAGCAGCCCCGGGAGGGGGAACACTGAAGCTTTCTTT.